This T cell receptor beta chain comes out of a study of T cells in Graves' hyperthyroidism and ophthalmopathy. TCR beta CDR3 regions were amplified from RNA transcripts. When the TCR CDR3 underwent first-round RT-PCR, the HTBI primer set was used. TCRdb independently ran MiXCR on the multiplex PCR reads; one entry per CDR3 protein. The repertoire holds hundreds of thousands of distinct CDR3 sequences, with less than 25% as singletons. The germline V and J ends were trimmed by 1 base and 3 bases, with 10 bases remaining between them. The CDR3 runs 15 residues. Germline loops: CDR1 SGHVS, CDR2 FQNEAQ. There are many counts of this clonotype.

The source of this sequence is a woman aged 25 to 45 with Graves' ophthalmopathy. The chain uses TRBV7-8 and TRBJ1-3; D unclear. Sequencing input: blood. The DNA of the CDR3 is TGTGCCAGCAGCTTAGAGCTGAACATTGGAAACACCATATATTTT. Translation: CASSLELNIGNTIYF.